Listed below are T cell receptor beta chains from one sample, sequenced in a study of blood T cell repertoires in COVID-19. The method was immunoSEQ multiplex PCR; TCRdb's version includes in-frame clones alone and lacks a portion of them. The table lists fewer than 85,000 clones, approximately 71% of them singletons, with approximately 2.3% in the top ten. The sequencing sample was made of peripheral blood. These receptor sequences come from a man aged 65-85 years with COVID-19, enrolled during active disease. Each CDR3 is given with its conserved first and last residue. Clone size is stated in some rows and not others, as once, few, many or a class when expanded.

NA | TRBV7-2 | CASSLSVNTEAFF
NA | TRBV28 | CASSPTHTGSYGYTF
once | TRBV6-2/TRBV6-3 | CASSYQLESVLNTEAFF
NA | TRBV5-1 | CASSLVAGEGEQFF
few | TRBV9 | CASSVGGPNNSPLHF
NA | TRBV24-1 | CATSDLYGRGTDTQYF
NA | TRBV10-3 | CAIKAGYQETQYF
NA | TRBV7-2 | CASSSRDRGLPEQYF
NA | TRBV19 | CASSPPLWEREKRNEQFF
NA | TRBV20-1 | CSASDLGTDTQYF
NA | TRBV6-2/TRBV6-3 | CASSYGGRRAFF
many | TRBV2 | CASSINNEQFF
once | TRBV27 | CASSGLAETYEQYF
NA | TRBV20-1 | CSAHSYEQYF
NA | TRBV18 | CASSPPMTGLVSAGNTIYF
NA | TRBV28 | CASSSTILLAGTDTQYF
NA | TRBV7-3 | CASSLMGQGAIETQYF
NA | TRBV4-1 | CASSRSDSNTGELFF
NA | TRBV5-5 | CASREGLISGNTIYF
NA | TRBV27 | CASSLGLAGGEQFF
NA | TRBV3-1/TRBV3-2 | CASSQTVNYGYTF
NA | TRBV29-1 | CSVARGQGSEQYF
NA | TRBV7-9 | CASSLIQVHGYTF
NA | TRBV30 | CAWSVRLNYGYTF
NA | TRBV18 | CASSPESLSYGYTF
NA | TRBV25-1 | CASMTGAAETQYF
few | TRBV4-1 | CASSQTGDLHGYTF
NA | TRBV15 | CATSRGQGEGSGELFF
NA | TRBV4-3 | CASSQGTSGSRYNEQFF
NA | TRBV9 | CASSMGLAGVYEQYF
few | TRBV14 | CASSRGLASNEQYF
NA | TRBV5-1 | CASSRGTSGTDTQYF
NA | TRBV5-1 | CASSSTGQGYEQYF
NA | TRBV7-9 | CASSQGGGRSHNEQFF
once | TRBV20-1 | CSASGGINQPQHF
NA | TRBV28 | CASSLTSGRVGNEQFF
NA | TRBV3-1/TRBV3-2 | CASSQGYRTDTQYF
NA | TRBV19 | CASGLPGTGSNYGYTF
NA | TRBV5-6 | CASSQGFGQEQFF
NA | TRBV29-1 | CSVSQTRGYEQYF
NA | TRBV10-2 | CASSLAGANTGELFF
NA | TRBV11-3 | CASSSSSGSSGGELFF
once | TRBV28 | CASSSTGTGAYEQYF
few | TRBV2 | CASSEEASGRRRYEQYF
NA | TRBV28 | CASSPRDRGLDEQYF
NA | TRBV7-6 | CASSLPATQGTEAFF
NA | TRBV9 | CASSVLGRQGENTIYF
NA | TRBV11-3 | CASSLGTSHEQFF
NA | TRBV5-1 | CASSLIDRSTEAFF
few | TRBV5-6 | CASSLAGQGAEQYF
NA | TRBV2 | CASSETSGRETQYF
NA | TRBV28 | CASSLFLGQGSSYEQYF
NA | TRBV27 | CASSLTEFYEQYF
NA | TRBV7-2 | CASSSYSNQPQHF
NA | TRBV11-2 | CASSLGASGTSGANVLTF